This T cell receptor beta chain originates from a study of blood T cells in healthy people across ages. Combining a sample-barcoded 5' primer with a J-beta primer mix, a second PCR ran for roughly 6 to 11 cycles. TCRdb itself ran the 5' RACE reads through MiXCR, one entry per CDR3 protein. The sample lists hundreds of thousands of distinct CDR3 sequences, less than 35% occurring once. Notes on this clonotype: A much bigger clone sits one base away, suggesting this may be a read error.

Trimming cost V 7 bases and J 0 bases; bases outside gene matches: 2. From germline, CDR1 is SGHRS and CDR2 YFSETQ. CDR3 length: 13 amino acids. Sequencing was done on a sample of blood. The V call is TRBV5-1, the J call TRBJ2-7; 9 positions agree with TRBD1. This receptor was obtained from a woman at least 80 years old in good health. This chain's CDR3 is CASGTGSSYEQYF. DNA for the CDR3: TGCGCCAGCGGGACAGGGAGCTCCTACGAGCAGTACTTC. Based on the CDR3 plus reference TRBV5-1 and TRBJ2-7, the full variable domain is KAGVTQTPRYLIKTRGQQVTLSCSPISGHRSVSWYQQTPGQGLQFLFEYFSETQRNKGNFPGRFSGRQFSNSRSEMNVSTLELGDSALYLCASGTGSSYEQYFGPGTRLTVT.